Presented here are 24 T cell receptor beta chains from one specimen sequenced in a study of OX40 agonist ivuxolimab in advanced cancers. The repertoire was sequenced with immunoSEQ multiplex PCR; TCRdb's copy has only in-frame clones and lacks some. The top ten hold around 1.8% of the sample, which has over 30,000 clones, roughly 80% seen once. The specimen comprised CD4+ or CD8+ T cells sorted from blood, sampled in a trial of the OX40 agonist ivuxolimab. The receptors were gathered from an adult with an advanced solid tumor such as melanoma, head and neck, liver or kidney cancer.

This rearrangement joins TRBV7-8 to TRBJ1-5; 7 bases fit TRBD1. Germline-derived CDR1 and CDR2 are SGHVS and FQNEAQ. V gave up 5 bases and J gave up 7 bases; unmatched junction bases: 8. The CDR3 has 14 amino acids. The DNA for the CDR3 is TGTGCCAGCAGCCCTGACAGGGTCCCACAGCCCCAGCATTTT. Protein sequence: CASSPDRVPQPQHF.

A word on this clone: Other DNA sequences in this specimen translate into the identical CDR3. This chain joins TRBV5-1 and TRBJ1-4, with D hard to call. The V end lost 0 bases, the J end lost 8 bases, and 8 bases lay between the germline ends. This CDR3 has 13 amino acids. Germline CDR1 is SGHRS and CDR2 is YFSETQ. The DNA of the CDR3 is TGCGCCAGCAGCTTGGGTTCCGGGGAAAAACTGTTTTTT. It translates to CASSLGSGEKLFF.

This clone came up a few times. The CDR3 loop is CASSPLQGRAETQYF. The CDR3, as DNA: TGCGCCAGCAGCCCACTCCAGGGGCGGGCAGAGACCCAGTACTTC. The V and J genes are TRBV5-1 and TRBJ2-5; maybe TRBD1 (6 bases). This CDR3 contains 15 residues. Trimming cost V 4 bases and J 4 bases, with 17 bases left between them. Per germline, CDR1 SGHRS and CDR2 YFSETQ. Using reference TRBV5-1 and TRBJ2-5 for the parts outside the CDR3, the full variable domain is KAGVTQTPRYLIKTRGQQVTLSCSPISGHRSVSWYQQTPGQGLQFLFEYFSETQRNKGNFPGRFSGRQFSNSRSEMNVSTLELGDSALYLCASSPLQGRAETQYFGPGTRLLVL.

The CDR3 nucleotides are TGCGCCAGCAGCCATTTACAGGGGGGCGGAAACACCATATATTTT. This codes for CASSHLQGGGNTIYF. The genes are TRBV4-1 and TRBJ1-3; 8 bases line up with TRBD1. V trimming: 3 bases; J trimming: 4 bases; junction bases outside the gene matches: 5. The CDR3 totals 15 residues. Germline values: CDR1 MGHRA, CDR2 YSYEKL.

V and J are TRBV18 and TRBJ1-1, with unresolved D. CDR3 size: 15 residues. The V gene lost 3 bases and the J gene lost 2 bases, with 13 bases spanning the gap. CDR1 is KGHSH and CDR2 is LQKENI in the germline V gene. This CDR3 is CASSPGRQTNTEAFF. The DNA for the CDR3 is TGTGCCAGCTCACCCGGCAGGCAGACAAACACTGAAGCTTTCTTT.

This clone was picked up a small number of times. The chain employs TRBV5-1 and TRBJ2-7; 7 bases agree with TRBD1. This CDR3 region has 12 residues. Germline V gene data show CDR1 as SGHRS and CDR2 as YFSETQ. Trimming at V came to 7 bases and at J to 4 bases, leaving 5 bases not matched to a gene. Here the CDR3 reads CASSDRTYEQYF. The CDR3 nucleotides read TGCGCCAGCTCGGACAGGACATACGAGCAGTACTTC. Together with reference TRBV5-1 and TRBJ2-7, the CDR3 gives the full variable domain: KAGVTQTPRYLIKTRGQQVTLSCSPISGHRSVSWYQQTPGQGLQFLFEYFSETQRNKGNFPGRFSGRQFSNSRSEMNVSTLELGDSALYLCASSDRTYEQYFGPGTRLTVT.

The gene calls are TRBV5-1 and TRBJ1-1; D gene uncertain. The V and J ends lost 2 bases and 1 base respectively, with 9 bases between them. The CDR3 runs to 14 residues. CDR1 and CDR2 from the germline V gene are SGHRS and YFSETQ. This CDR3 reads CASSLSIRNTEAFF. CDR3 DNA: TGCGCCAGCAGCTTATCCATCCGGAACACTGAAGCTTTCTTT.

J is TRBJ1-2 and V is TRBV6-5; D is ambiguous. V gave up 7 bases and J gave up 8 bases, with 14 bases separating them. CDR3 length: 12 residues. The germline V gene has CDR1 MNHEY and CDR2 SVGAGI. The CDR3 spells CASMRPAGGYTF. Written as DNA, the CDR3 is TGTGCCAGCATGAGACCTGCGGGGGGCTACACCTTC.

This clone was counted once. V and J are TRBV2 and TRBJ1-1; the match to TRBD1 covers 8 bases. Germline V gives CDR1 SNHLY, CDR2 FYNNEI. CDR3 length: 13 amino acids. V dropped 6 bases and J dropped 4; count of bases not matched to a gene: 4. The DNA of the CDR3 is TGTGCCAGCAGGGTGACAGGGGTCACTGAAGCTTTCTTT. It specifies CASRVTGVTEAFF.

The rearrangement joins TRBV18 to TRBJ1-1, with D possibly matching TRBD1 (5 bases). This CDR3 comprises 13 residues. V was pared by 3 bases and J by 7 bases, with 12 bases between. The germline CDR1 and CDR2 sequences are KGHSH and LQKENI. The chain's CDR3 is CASSPGTYSEAFF. The CDR3 nucleotides read TGTGCCAGCTCACCGGGGACCTACAGTGAAGCTTTCTTT.

The V and J genes are TRBV29-1 and TRBJ2-1; possibly TRBD2 for D (6 bases). Germline loops: CDR1 SQVTM, CDR2 ANQGSEA. CDR3 length: 14 residues. V was shortened by 2 bases and J by 4 bases, with 12 bases between the two germline ends. The CDR3 loop is CSVEPGVGYNEQFF. CDR3 coding DNA: TGCAGCGTTGAACCGGGGGTCGGGTACAATGAGCAGTTCTTC.

The genes are TRBV5-6 and TRBJ1-2; tentative D call: TRBD1 (5 bases). CDR1 is SGHDT, CDR2 YYEEEE, per germline. This CDR3 has 15 amino acids. V was shortened by 3 bases and J by 4 bases, with 16 bases between the two germline ends. Written as DNA, the CDR3 is TGTGCCAGCAGCTACTCCCGACAGTGGACCTATGGCTACACCTTC. It is translated as CASSYSRQWTYGYTF.

The DNA for the CDR3 is TGTGCCAGCCGAGTCGGACAGTCAACTAATGAAAAACTGTTTTTT. It encodes CASRVGQSTNEKLFF. The chain employs TRBV19 and TRBJ1-4; a weak D match, TRBD1 (6 bases). Germline V CDR1 and CDR2: LNHDA, SQIVND (reference sequence). The ends were cut back, 9 bases at V and 0 bases at J, with 14 bases in the middle. The CDR3 is 15 residues long.

The chain carries TRBV5-1 and TRBJ1-2; D is ambiguous. In germline, CDR1 is SGHRS, CDR2 YFSETQ. The CDR3 is 12 residues long. Trimming pared 8 bases from V and 3 bases from J, leaving 11 bases between. CDR3 DNA sequence: TGCGCCAGTTCCAAAAGTGACTATGGCTACACCTTC. It encodes CASSKSDYGYTF.

The chain employs TRBV19 and TRBJ2-3; 10 positions agree with TRBD2. Germline lookup yields CDR1 LNHDA and CDR2 SQIVND (reference sequence). The length of the CDR3 is 16 residues. J gave up 7 bases and V 3 bases, and 10 bases lay outside the gene matches. The CDR3 sequence: CASSIGLAGDRNTQYF. CDR3 DNA: TGTGCCAGTAGTATCGGGCTAGCGGGGGATCGGAATACGCAGTATTTT.

V is TRBV2 and J is TRBJ2-1; D unresolved. Between the trimmed V and J ends, which lost 6 bases and 0 bases, there was a span of 12 bases. Per the germline V gene, CDR1 is SNHLY and CDR2 is FYNNEI. CDR3 length equals 15 residues. The DNA of the CDR3 is TGTGCCAGCAGCGCCGCTAAAGGCTCCTACAATGAGCAGTTCTTC. Protein product: CASSAAKGSYNEQFF.

This clone was seen a few times. The chain employs TRBV18 and TRBJ2-5, with 8 bases that match TRBD1. The CDR3 has 15 residues. The trim removed 3 bases at V and 5 bases at J, leaving 8 bases unmatched. Looked up from germline, CDR1 is KGHSH and CDR2 is LQKENI. This CDR3 is CASSPFGQGPETQYF. Written as DNA, the CDR3 is TGTGCCAGCTCACCTTTTGGACAGGGTCCGGAGACCCAGTACTTC.

The genes are TRBV14 and TRBJ2-4; D gene ambiguous. CDR3 length: 13 residues. Germline V gene lookup returns CDR1 SGHDN and CDR2 FVKESK. Trimming removed 2 bases from V and 5 bases from J, with 7 bases in between. The CDR3 region has the DNA TGTGCCAGCAGCCAAAGGCCCCAAAACATTCAGTACTTC. It translates to CASSQRPQNIQYF.

The V and J genes are TRBV7-3 and TRBJ2-3, with 10 bases identical to TRBD2. Germline V lookup: CDR1 SGHTA, CDR2 FQGTGA. The length of the CDR3 is 16 residues. Unmatched junction bases numbered 5, after V lost 3 bases and J lost 2 bases. The DNA of the CDR3 is TGTGCCAGCAGCTTGCTAGCGGGGGCCTTCACAGATACGCAGTATTTT. This sequence encodes CASSLLAGAFTDTQYF.

The chain joins TRBV5-1 to TRBJ1-4; D gene ambiguous. CDR1 and CDR2 (germline): SGHRS, YFSETQ. The CDR3 loop spans 14 amino acids. Trimming stripped 4 bases from V and 1 base from J, with 8 bases between. The DNA of the CDR3 is TGCGCCAGCAGCCCAACAGTAACTAATGAAAAACTGTTTTTT. Its translation is CASSPTVTNEKLFF.

The V call is TRBV7-6, the J call TRBJ2-2, with 7 bases aligning to TRBD2. The length of the CDR3 is 15 residues. V was pared by 5 bases and J by 4 bases, with 7 bases of the junction left unmatched. Germline loops: CDR1 SGHVS, CDR2 FNYEAQ. The CDR3 DNA reads as TGTGCCAGCAGCCAAGGACTAGTTCTCACCGGGGAGCTGTTTTTT. Encoded protein: CASSQGLVLTGELFF.

This chain connects TRBV5-1 to TRBJ2-7; 9 bases align to TRBD1. The germline V gene encodes CDR1 SGHRS and CDR2 YFSETQ. The CDR3 is 13 residues long. V dropped 5 bases and J dropped 4; count of bases not matched to a gene: 4. CDR3 protein: CASRRDREYEQYF. The CDR3 DNA is TGCGCCAGCAGGCGGGACAGGGAGTACGAGCAGTACTTC.

The chain carries TRBV9 and TRBJ2-3; 7 bases line up with TRBD1. Germline CDR1 is SGDLS and CDR2 is YYNGEE. Trimming took 6 bases from V and 7 from J; bases not matched to a gene: 8. This CDR3 has 13 residues. Here the CDR3 DNA reads TGTGCCAGCACCCCAGGGGACAGATATACGCAGTATTTT. It translates to CASTPGDRYTQYF.

The chain employs TRBV5-6 and TRBJ1-6; no clear D. The CDR3 is made up of 13 amino acids. CDR1 is SGHDT and CDR2 is YYEEEE in the germline V gene. Trimming left V 3 bases short and J 8 bases short, with 9 bases between. DNA of the CDR3: TGTGCCAGCAGCTCCCGTAACTATTCACCCCTCCACTTT. This codes for CASSSRNYSPLHF.